This entry concerns a single T cell receptor beta chain. The V and J ends lost 1 base and 5 bases, in that order; junction bases with no gene match: 6. Germline CDR1 is SGHRS and CDR2 is YFSETQ. CDR3 size: 15 residues. The data were produced by immunoSEQ multiplex PCR, yet TCRdb's version contains in-frame clones alone and is incomplete. This table holds a few hundred thousand clones, approximately 91% found once. This specimen comes from a study of blood T cell repertoires in COVID-19. This receptor was identified in a woman aged 40-49 years who had recovered from COVID-19. What was sequenced was PBMCs or T cells enriched from blood (not recorded which). The V and J genes are TRBV5-1 and TRBJ2-5; 9 bases are shared with TRBD2. CDR3 in DNA: TGCGCCAGCAGCTTGATGGAGGCGGGAGGGGAGACCCAGTACTTC. Its protein is CASSLMEAGGETQYF. Full variable domain (missing parts from reference TRBV5-1 and TRBJ2-5): KAGVTQTPRYLIKTRGQQVTLSCSPISGHRSVSWYQQTPGQGLQFLFEYFSETQRNKGNFPGRFSGRQFSNSRSEMNVSTLELGDSALYLCASSLMEAGGETQYFGPGTRLLVL.